Reported below is one T cell receptor beta chain. This entry belongs to a study of T cells in localized non-small cell lung cancer. The CDR3 covers 16 residues. Germline values: CDR1 LNHDA, CDR2 SQIVND (reference sequence). The junction had 5 bases not matched to a gene; V was cut back by 4 bases and J by 1 base. Clones were read by immunoSEQ multiplex PCR, and TCRdb kept only the in-frame ones, dropping some. The data show approximately 41,000 clones, 86% seen once. Sample: peripheral blood mononuclear cells, taken before any cancer treatment. The chain uses TRBV19 and TRBJ2-1; 9 bases line up with TRBD2. This receptor was taken from a male donor older than 55 with stage II lung adenocarcinoma. CDR3 sequence reads: CASSRAGGSSYNEQFF. The CDR3, as DNA: TGTGCCAGTAGTAGAGCGGGAGGCTCGTCCTACAATGAGCAGTTCTTC.